The sequence of this TCR beta chain was determined in a study of HIV-infected patients and healthy controls. Antiretroviral therapy had run roughly three months, about 14 weeks, before follow-up blood collection. No cell fractionation was done, so the repertoire covers all unsorted peripheral blood T cells. Alpha and beta constant-region primers primed reverse transcription of approximately 460 ng RNA. Separate chain-specific third strand synthesis with multiplexing indices produced the alpha and beta libraries. One primer pair amplified all rearrangements per chain; each cDNA got molecular barcodes. MiXCR, run by TCRdb on the 5' RACE reads, gives a single entry per CDR3 protein. The sample includes around 6,600 distinct CDR3 sequences, under 9.5% of them seen just once. Study-wide results and limits: CMV-associated CDR3s mostly grew nonsignificantly during therapy, while HIV-associated CDR3s declined significantly. HIV-infected repertoires had significantly higher mean Gini indices than controls, possibly reflecting oligoclonality.

By sample share, this clonotype is medium-sized. What it binds is unknown. This clonotype was sampled from an adult with HIV infection. The starting material was blood, obtained during antiretroviral therapy.

CDR3 in amino acids: CASSPPARLLETQYF. The CDR3 DNA reads as TGTGCCAGCTCACCACCGGCACGGTTGTTAGAGACCCAGTACTTC. The rearrangement uses TRBV18 and TRBJ2-5, with unresolved D. The CDR3 spans 15 residues. V was cut by 0 bases and J by 4 bases, with 12 bases left in between. The germline CDR1 and CDR2 sequences are KGHSH and LQKENI.